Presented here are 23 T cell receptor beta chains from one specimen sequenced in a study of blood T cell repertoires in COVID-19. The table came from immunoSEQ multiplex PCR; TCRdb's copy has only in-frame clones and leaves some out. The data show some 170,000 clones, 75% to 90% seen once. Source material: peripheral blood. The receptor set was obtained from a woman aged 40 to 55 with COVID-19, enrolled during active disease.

As DNA, the CDR3 is TGTGCCAGCAGCAAAGTTCCTTACTCCGCCTACGAGCAGTACTTC. Encoded protein: CASSKVPYSAYEQYF. V is TRBV21-1 and J is TRBJ2-7; the table's D call, TRBD2, has no DNA check behind it. TRBV21-1 is noted as a pseudogene. This CDR3 spans 15 amino acids.

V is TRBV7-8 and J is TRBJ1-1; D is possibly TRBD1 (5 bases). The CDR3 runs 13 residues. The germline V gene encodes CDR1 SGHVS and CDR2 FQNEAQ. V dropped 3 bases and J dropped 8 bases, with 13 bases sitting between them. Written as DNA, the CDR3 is TGTGCCAGCAGCTTCTACGGGCAGGGAGAAGCTTTCTTT. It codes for CASSFYGQGEAFF.

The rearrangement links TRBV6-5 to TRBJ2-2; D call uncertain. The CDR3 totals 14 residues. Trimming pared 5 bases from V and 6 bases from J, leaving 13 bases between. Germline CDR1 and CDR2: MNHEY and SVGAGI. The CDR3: CASSSASGAGELFF. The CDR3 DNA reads TGTGCCAGCAGTAGCGCTTCCGGAGCCGGGGAGCTGTTTTTT.

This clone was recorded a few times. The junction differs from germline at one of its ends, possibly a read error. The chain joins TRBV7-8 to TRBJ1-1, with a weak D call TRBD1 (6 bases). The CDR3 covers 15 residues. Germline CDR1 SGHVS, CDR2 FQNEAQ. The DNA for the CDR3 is TGTGCCAGCACCTTACTCCAGGGGTCGAACACTGAAGCTTTCTTT. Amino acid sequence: CASTLLQGSNTEAFF.

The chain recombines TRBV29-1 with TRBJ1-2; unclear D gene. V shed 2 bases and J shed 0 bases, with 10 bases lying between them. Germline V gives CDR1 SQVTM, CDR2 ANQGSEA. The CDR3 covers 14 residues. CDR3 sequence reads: CSVERTAPNYGYTF. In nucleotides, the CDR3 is TGCAGCGTTGAAAGAACAGCACCTAACTATGGCTACACCTTC. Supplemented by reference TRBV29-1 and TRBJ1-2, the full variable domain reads SAVISQKPSRDICQRGTSLTIQCQVDSQVTMMFWYRQQPGQSLTLIATANQGSEATYESGFVIDKFPISRPNLTFSTLTVSNMSPEDSSIYLCSVERTAPNYGYTFGSGTRLTVV.

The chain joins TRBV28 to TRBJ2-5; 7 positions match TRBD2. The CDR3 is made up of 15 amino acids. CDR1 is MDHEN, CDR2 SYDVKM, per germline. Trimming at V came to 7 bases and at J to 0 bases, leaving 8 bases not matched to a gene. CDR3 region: CASIEASGNQETQYF. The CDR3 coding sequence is TGTGCCAGCATCGAGGCTAGCGGAAACCAAGAGACCCAGTACTTC.

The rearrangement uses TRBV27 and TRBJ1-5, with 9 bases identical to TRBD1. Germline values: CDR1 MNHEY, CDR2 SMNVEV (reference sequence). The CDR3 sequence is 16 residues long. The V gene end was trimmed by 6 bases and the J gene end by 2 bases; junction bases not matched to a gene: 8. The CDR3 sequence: CASRGDRVSGNQPQHF. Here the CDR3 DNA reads TGTGCCAGCAGGGGGGACAGGGTTTCAGGCAATCAGCCCCAGCATTTT.

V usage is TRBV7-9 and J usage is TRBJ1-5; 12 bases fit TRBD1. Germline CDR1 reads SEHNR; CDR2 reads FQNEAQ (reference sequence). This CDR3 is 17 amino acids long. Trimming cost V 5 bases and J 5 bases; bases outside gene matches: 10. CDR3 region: CASSRGQGARADQPQHF. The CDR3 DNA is TGTGCCAGCAGCCGGGGACAGGGGGCGCGGGCGGATCAGCCCCAGCATTTT.

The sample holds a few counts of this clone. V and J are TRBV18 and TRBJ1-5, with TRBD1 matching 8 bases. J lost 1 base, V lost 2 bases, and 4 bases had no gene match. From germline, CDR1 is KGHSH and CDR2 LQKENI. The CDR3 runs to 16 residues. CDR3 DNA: TGTGCCAGCTCACCAGGACAGGGAGGGAGCAATCAGCCCCAGCATTTT. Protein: CASSPGQGGSNQPQHF.

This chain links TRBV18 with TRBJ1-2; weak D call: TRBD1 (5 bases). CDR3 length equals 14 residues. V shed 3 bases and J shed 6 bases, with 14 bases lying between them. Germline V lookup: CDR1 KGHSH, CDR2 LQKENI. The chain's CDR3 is CASSPGGNENGYTF. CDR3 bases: TGTGCCAGCTCACCCGGGGGGAATGAAAATGGCTACACCTTC.

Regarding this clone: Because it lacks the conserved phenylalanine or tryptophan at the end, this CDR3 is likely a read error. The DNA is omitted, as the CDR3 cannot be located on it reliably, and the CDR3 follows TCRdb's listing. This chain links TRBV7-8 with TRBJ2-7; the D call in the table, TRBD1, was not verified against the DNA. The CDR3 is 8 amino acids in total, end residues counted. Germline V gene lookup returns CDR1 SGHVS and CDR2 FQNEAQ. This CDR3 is CASSFSPQ.

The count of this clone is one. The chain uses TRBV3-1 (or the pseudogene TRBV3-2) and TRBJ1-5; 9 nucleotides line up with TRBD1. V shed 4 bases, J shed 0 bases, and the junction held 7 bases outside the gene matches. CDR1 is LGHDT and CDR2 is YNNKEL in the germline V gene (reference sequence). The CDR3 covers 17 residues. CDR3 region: CASSPPGQGHSNQPQHF. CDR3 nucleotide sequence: TGTGCCAGCAGCCCGCCGGGACAGGGCCATAGCAATCAGCCCCAGCATTTT.

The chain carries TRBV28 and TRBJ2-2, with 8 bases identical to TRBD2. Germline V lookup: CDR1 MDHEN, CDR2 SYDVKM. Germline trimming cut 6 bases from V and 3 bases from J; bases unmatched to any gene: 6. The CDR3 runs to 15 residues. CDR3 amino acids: CASSYSGTYTGELFF. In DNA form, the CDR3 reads TGTGCCAGCAGCTATAGCGGGACCTACACCGGGGAGCTGTTTTTT.

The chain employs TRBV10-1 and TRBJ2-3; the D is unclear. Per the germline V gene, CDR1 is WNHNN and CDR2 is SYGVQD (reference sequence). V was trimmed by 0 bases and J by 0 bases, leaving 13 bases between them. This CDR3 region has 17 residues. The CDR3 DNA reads TGCGCCAGCAGTGAGTCGACTGTGCCAATAAGCACAGATACGCAGTATTTT. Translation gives CASSESTVPISTDTQYF.

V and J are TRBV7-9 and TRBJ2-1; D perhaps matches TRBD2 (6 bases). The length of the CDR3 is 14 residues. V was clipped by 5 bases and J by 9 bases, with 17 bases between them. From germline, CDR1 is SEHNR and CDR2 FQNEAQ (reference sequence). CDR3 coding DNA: TGTGCCAGCAGCCTTGGTTCGGGGGTGGGTGAGCAGTTCTTC. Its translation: CASSLGSGVGEQFF.

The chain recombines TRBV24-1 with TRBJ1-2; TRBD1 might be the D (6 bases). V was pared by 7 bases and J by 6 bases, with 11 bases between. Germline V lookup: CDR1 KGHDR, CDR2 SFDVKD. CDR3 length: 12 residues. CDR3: CATRQGYNGYTF. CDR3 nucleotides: TGTGCCACCAGACAGGGTTATAATGGCTACACCTTC.

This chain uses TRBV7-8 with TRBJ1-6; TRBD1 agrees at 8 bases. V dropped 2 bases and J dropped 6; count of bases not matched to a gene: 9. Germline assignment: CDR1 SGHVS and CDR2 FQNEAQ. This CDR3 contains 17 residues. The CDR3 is CASSLYPQGAFNSPLHF. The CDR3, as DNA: TGTGCCAGCAGCTTATACCCTCAGGGGGCATTTAATTCACCCCTCCACTTT.

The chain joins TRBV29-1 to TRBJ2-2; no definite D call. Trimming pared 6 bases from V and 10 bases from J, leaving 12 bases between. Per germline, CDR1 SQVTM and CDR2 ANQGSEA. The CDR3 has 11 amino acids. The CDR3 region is CSVRPGAELFF. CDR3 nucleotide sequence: TGCAGCGTCCGACCCGGAGCGGAGCTGTTTTTT.

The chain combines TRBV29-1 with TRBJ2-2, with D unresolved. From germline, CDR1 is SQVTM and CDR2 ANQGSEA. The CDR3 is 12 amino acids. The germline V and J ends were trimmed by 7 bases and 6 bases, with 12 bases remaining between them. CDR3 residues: CSGRVGAGELFF. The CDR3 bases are TGCAGCGGACGGGTAGGAGCCGGGGAGCTGTTTTTT.

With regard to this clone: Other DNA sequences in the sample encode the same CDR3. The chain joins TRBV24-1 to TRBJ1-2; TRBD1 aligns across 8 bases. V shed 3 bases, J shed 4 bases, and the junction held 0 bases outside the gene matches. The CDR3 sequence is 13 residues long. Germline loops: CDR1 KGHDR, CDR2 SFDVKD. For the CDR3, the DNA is TGTGCCACCAGTGATCAGGGGGCCTATGGCTACACCTTC. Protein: CATSDQGAYGYTF.

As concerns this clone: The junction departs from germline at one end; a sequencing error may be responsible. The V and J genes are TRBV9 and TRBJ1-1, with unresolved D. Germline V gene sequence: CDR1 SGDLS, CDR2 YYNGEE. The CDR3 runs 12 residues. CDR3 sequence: CASSLHTTGVGF. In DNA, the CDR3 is TGTGCCAGCAGCTTACACACGACCGGAGTTGGGTTT.

CDR3 residues: CASSQIGGGGTKNIQYF. The CDR3 DNA reads TGTGCCAGCAGCCAAATTGGGGGGGGCGGGACCAAAAACATTCAGTACTTC. The gene calls are TRBV3-1 (or the pseudogene TRBV3-2) and TRBJ2-4, with D possibly matching TRBD2 (7 bases). CDR1 is LGHDT and CDR2 is YNNKEL in the germline V gene (reference sequence). The ends were cut back, 2 bases at V and 2 bases at J, with 16 bases in the middle. CDR3 size: 17 residues.

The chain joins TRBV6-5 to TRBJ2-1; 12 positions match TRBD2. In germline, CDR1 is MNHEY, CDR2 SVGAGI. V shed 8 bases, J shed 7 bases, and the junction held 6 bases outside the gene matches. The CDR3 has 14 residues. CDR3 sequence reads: CASVLAGGRNEQFF. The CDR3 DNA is TGTGCCAGCGTACTAGCGGGGGGTAGGAATGAGCAGTTCTTC.